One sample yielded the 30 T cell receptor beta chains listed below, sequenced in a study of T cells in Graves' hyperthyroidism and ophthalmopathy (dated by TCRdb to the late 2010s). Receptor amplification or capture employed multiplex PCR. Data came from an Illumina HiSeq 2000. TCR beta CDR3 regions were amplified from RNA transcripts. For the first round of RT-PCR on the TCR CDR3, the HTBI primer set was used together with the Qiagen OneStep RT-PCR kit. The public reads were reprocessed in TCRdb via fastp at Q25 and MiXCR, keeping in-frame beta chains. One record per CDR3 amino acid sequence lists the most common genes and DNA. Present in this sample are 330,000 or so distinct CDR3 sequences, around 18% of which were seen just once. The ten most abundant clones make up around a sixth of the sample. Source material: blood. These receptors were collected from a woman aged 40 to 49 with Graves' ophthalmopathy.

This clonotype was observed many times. The CDR3 bases are TGTGCCTGGAGTGTTGGGACAGTGGGGTCAAGAGCTTTCTTT. Encoded protein: CAWSVGTVGSRAFF. This chain joins TRBV30 and TRBJ1-1, with 7 bases lining up with TRBD1. The CDR3 is 14 residues long. CDR1 is GTSNPN and CDR2 is SVGIG in the germline V gene (reference sequence). Losses at the gene ends were 0 bases for V and 10 bases for J; bases not matched to a gene: 11.

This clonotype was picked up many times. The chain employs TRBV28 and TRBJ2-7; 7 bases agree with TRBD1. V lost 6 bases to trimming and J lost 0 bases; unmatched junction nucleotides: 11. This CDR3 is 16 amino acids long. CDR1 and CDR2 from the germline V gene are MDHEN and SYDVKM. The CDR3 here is CASRPRTGIVSYEQYF. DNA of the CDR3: TGTGCCAGCAGACCGCGGACAGGAATCGTCTCCTACGAGCAGTACTTC.

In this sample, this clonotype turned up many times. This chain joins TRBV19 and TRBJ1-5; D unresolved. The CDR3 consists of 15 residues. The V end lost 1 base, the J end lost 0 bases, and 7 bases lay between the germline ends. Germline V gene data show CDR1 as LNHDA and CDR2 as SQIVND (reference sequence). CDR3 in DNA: TGTGCCAGTAGTATAGGACGGCATAGCAATCAGCCCCAGCATTTT. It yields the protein CASSIGRHSNQPQHF.

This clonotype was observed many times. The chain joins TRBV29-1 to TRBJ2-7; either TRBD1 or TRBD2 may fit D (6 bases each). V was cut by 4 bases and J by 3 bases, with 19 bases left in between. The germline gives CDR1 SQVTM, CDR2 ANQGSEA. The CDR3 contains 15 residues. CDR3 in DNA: TGCAGCGTTGTTCGGCAAGGGGGGACCCTCTACGAGCAGTACTTC. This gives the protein CSVVRQGGTLYEQYF.

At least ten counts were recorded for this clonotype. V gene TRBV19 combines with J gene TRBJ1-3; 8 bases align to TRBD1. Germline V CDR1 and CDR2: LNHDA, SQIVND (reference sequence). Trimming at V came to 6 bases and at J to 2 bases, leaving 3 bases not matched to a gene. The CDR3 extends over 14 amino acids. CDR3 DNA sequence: TGTGCCAGTAGAACAGGGGGAACTGGAAACACCATATATTTT. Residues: CASRTGGTGNTIYF.

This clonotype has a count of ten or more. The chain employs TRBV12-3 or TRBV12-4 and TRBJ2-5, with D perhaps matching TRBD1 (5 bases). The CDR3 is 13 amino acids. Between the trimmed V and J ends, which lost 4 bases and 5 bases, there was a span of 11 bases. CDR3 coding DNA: TGTGCCAGCAGTTCCAGGGTACACGAGACCCAGTACTTC. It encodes CASSSRVHETQYF.

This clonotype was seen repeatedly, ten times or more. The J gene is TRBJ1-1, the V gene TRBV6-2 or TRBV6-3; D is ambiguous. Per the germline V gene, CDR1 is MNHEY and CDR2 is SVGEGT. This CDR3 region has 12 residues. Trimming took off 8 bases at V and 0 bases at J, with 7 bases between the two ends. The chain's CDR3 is CASGTVNTEAFF. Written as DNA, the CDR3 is TGTGCCAGCGGAACGGTGAACACTGAAGCTTTCTTT.

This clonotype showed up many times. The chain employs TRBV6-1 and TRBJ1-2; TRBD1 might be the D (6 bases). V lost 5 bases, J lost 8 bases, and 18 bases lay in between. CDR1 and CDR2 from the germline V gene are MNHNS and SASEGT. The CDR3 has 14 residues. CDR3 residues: CASSPQGRSNGYTF. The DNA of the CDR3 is TGTGCCAGCAGTCCCCAGGGGAGGTCGAACGGCTACACCTTC.

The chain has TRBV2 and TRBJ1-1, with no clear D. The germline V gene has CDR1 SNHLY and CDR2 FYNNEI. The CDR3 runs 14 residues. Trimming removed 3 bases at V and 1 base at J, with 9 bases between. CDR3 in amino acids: CASSDATKNTEAFF. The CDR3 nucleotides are TGTGCCAGCAGTGACGCAACGAAGAACACTGAAGCTTTCTTT.

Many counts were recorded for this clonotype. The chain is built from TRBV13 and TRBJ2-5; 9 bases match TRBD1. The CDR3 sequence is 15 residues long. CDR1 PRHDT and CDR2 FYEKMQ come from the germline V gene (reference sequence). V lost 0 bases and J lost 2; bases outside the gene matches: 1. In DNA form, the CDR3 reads TGTGCCAGCAGCTTAGGAGACAGGGGGCAAGAGACCCAGTACTTC. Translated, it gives CASSLGDRGQETQYF. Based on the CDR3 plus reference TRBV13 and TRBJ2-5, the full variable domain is AAGVIQSPRHLIKEKRETATLKCYPIPRHDTVYWYQQGPGQDPQFLISFYEKMQSDKGSIPDRFSAQQFSDYHSELNMSSLELGDSALYFCASSLGDRGQETQYFGPGTRLLVL.

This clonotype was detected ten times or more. CDR3 DNA sequence: TGTGCCAGCAGCACCACTTCGAGCTCCTACGAGCAGTACTTC. As protein: CASSTTSSSYEQYF. The chain has TRBV7-9 and TRBJ2-7; no clear D gene. The germline V and J ends were trimmed by 5 bases and 0 bases, with 11 bases remaining between them. Looked up from germline, CDR1 is SEHNR and CDR2 is FQNEAQ (reference sequence). CDR3 length: 14 residues.

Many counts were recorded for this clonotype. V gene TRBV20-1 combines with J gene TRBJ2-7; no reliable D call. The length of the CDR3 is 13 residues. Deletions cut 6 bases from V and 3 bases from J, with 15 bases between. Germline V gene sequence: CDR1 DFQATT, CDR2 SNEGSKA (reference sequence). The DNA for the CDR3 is TGCAGTGCCACCATGGATTTGAGCTACGAGCAGTACTTC. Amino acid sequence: CSATMDLSYEQYF.

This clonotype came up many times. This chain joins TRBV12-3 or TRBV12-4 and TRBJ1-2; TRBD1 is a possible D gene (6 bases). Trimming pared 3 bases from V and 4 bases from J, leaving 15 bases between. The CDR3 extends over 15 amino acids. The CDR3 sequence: CASSLAGDRLYGYTF. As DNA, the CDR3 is TGTGCCAGCAGTTTGGCAGGAGACAGGCTCTATGGCTACACCTTC.

This chain's CDR3 is CATSRGPGILGRYYGYTF. The CDR3 nucleotides read TGTGCCACCAGCAGAGGGCCCGGGATACTGGGGCGCTACTATGGCTACACCTTC. The chain combines TRBV15 with TRBJ1-2, with D perhaps TRBD1 (5 bases). The CDR3 consists of 18 residues. The V gene lost 1 base and the J gene lost 3 bases, with 21 bases spanning the gap. Looked up from germline, CDR1 is LNHNV and CDR2 is YYDKDF (reference sequence).

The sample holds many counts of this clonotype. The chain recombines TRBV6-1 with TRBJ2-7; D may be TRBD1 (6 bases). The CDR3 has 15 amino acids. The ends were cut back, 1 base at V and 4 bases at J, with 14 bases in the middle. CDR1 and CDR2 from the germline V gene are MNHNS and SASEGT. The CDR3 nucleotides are TGTGCCAGCAGTGAAGGCTGGGGGCGGAGTTACGAGCAGTACTTC. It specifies CASSEGWGRSYEQYF.

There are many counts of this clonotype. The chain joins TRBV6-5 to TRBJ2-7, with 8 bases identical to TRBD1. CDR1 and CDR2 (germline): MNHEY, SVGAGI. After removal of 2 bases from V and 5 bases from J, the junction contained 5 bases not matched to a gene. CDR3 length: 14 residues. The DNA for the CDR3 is TGTGCCAGCAGTTACGGACAGGGAGGTAACGAGCAGTACTTC. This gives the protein CASSYGQGGNEQYF.

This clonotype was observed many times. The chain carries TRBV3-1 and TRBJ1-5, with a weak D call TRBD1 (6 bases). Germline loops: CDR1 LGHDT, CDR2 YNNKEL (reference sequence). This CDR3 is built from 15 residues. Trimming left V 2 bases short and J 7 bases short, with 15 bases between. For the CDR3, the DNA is TGTGCCAGCAGCCAAAATGCAGGGGACAACCAGCCCCAGCATTTT. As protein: CASSQNAGDNQPQHF.

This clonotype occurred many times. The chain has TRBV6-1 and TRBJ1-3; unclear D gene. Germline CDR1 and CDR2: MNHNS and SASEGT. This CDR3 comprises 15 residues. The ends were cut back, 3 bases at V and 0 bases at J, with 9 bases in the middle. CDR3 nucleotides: TGTGCCAGCAGTGACGGGCCTAACTCTGGAAACACCATATATTTT. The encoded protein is CASSDGPNSGNTIYF.

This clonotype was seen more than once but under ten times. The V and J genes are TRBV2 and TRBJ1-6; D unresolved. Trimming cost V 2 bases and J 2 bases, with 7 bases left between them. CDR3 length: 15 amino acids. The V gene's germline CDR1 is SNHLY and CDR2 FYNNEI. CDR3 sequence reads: CASSERIPYNSPLHF. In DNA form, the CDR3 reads TGTGCCAGCAGTGAACGGATCCCCTATAATTCACCCCTCCACTTT.

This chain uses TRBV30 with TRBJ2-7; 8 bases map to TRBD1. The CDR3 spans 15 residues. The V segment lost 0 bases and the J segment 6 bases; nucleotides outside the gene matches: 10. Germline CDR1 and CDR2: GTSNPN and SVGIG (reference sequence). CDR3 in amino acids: CAWSVSGTGGSEQYF. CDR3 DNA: TGTGCCTGGAGTGTATCGGGCACAGGGGGGAGCGAGCAGTACTTC. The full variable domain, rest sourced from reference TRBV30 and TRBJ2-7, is SQTIHQWPATLVQPVGSPLSLECTVEGTSNPNLYWYRQAAGRGLQLLFYSVGIGQISSEVPQNLSASRPQDRQFILSSKKLLLSDSGFYLCAWSVSGTGGSEQYFGPGTRLTVT.

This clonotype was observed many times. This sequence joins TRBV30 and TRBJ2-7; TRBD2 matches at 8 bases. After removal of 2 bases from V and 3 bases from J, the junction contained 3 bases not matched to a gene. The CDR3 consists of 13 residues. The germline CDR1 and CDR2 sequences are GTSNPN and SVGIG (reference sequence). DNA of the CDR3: TGTGCCTGGAGTCAGGGACTAGGCTACGAGCAGTACTTC. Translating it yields CAWSQGLGYEQYF.

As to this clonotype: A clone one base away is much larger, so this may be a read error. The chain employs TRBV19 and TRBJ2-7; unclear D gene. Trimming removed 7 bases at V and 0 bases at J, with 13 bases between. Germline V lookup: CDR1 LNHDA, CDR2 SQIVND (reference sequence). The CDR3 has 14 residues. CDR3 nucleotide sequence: TGTGCCAGTACCCCGGTCAGATACTCCTACGAGCAGTACTTC. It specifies CASTPVRYSYEQYF.

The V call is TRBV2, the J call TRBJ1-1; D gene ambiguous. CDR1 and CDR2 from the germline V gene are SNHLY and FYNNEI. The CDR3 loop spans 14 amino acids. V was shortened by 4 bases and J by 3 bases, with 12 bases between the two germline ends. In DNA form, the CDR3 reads TGTGCCAGCAGTGCAGGCTCGATTTACACTGAAGCTTTCTTT. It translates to CASSAGSIYTEAFF.

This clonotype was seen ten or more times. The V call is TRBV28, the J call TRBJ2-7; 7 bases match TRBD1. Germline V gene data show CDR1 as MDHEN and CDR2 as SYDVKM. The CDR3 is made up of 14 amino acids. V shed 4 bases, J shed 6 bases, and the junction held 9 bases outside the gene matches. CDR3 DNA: TGTGCCAGCAGTTATCCTGACAGGGCTGGCGAGCAGTACTTC. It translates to CASSYPDRAGEQYF.

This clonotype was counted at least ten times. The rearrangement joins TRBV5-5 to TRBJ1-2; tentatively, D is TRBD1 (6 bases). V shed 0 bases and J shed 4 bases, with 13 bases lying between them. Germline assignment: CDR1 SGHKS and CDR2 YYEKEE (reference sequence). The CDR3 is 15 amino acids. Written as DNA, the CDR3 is TGTGCCAGCAGCTTGGGTCTCGGGACAAGCTATGGCTACACCTTC. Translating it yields CASSLGLGTSYGYTF.

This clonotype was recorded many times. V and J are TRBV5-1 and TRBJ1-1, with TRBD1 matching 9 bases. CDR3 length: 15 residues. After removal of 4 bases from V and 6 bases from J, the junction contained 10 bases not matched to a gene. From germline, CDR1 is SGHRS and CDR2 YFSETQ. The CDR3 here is CASSGTGGTVAEAFF. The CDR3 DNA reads TGCGCCAGCAGCGGTACAGGGGGCACGGTAGCTGAAGCTTTCTTT. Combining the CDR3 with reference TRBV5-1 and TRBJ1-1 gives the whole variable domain KAGVTQTPRYLIKTRGQQVTLSCSPISGHRSVSWYQQTPGQGLQFLFEYFSETQRNKGNFPGRFSGRQFSNSRSEMNVSTLELGDSALYLCASSGTGGTVAEAFFGQGTRLTVV.

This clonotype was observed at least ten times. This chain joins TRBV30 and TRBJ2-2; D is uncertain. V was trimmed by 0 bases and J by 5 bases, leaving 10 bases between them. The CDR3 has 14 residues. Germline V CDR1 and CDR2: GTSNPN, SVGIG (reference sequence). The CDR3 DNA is TGTGCCTGGAGTGTAGTGAGCGAAACCGGGGAGCTGTTTTTT. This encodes CAWSVVSETGELFF.

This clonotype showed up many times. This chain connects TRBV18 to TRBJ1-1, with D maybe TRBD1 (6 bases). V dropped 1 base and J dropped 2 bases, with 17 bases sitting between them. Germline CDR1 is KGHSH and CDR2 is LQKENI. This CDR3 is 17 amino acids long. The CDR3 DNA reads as TGTGCCAGCTCACCACTCAGGGGAGGGGCACCTAACACTGAAGCTTTCTTT. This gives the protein CASSPLRGGAPNTEAFF.

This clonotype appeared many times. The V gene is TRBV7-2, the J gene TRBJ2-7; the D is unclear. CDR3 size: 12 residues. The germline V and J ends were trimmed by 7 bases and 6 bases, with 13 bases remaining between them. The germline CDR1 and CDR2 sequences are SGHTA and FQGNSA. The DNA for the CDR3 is TGTGCCAGCACCGACCCCAGCTCCGAGCAGTACTTC. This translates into CASTDPSSEQYF.

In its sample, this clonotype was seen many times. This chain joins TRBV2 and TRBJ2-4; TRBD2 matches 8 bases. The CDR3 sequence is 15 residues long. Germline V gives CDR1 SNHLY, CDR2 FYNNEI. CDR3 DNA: TGTGCTTCCGGGAGGGACCTCAACGCCAAAAACATTCAGTACTTC. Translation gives CASGRDLNAKNIQYF. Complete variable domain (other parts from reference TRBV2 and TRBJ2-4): EPEVTQTPSHQVTQMGQEVILRCVPISNHLYFYWYRQILGQKVEFLVSFYNNEISEKSEIFDDQFSVERPDGSNFTLKIRSTKLEDSAMYFCASGRDLNAKNIQYFGAGTRLSVL.